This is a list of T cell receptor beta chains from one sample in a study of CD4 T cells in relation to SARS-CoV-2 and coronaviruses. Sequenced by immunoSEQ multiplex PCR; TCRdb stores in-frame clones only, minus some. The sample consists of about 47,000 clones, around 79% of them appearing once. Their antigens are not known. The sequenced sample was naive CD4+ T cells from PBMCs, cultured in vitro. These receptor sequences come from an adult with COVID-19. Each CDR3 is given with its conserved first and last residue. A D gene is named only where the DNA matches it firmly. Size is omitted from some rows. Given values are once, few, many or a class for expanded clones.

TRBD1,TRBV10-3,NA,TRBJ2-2,CAIKGQGASGELFF,TGTGCCATCAAAGGACAGGGGGCAAGCGGGGAGCTGTTTTTT
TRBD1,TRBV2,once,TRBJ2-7,CASSAGQGSYEQYF,TGTGCCAGCAGTGCAGGACAGGGGAGCTACGAGCAGTACTTC
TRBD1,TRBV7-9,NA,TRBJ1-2,CASSLDGTGYGYTF,TGTGCCAGCAGTTTGGATGGGACAGGCTATGGCTACACCTTC
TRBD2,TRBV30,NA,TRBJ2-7,CAWSRGRERSYEQYF,TGTGCCTGGAGTCGCGGGAGGGAACGATCCTACGAGCAGTACTTC
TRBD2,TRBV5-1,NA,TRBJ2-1,CASSLVASGKYNEQFF,TGCGCCAGCAGCTTGGTAGCTAGCGGGAAATACAATGAGCAGTTCTTC
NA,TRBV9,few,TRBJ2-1,CASSVDPLPSDEQFF,TGTGCCAGCAGCGTAGATCCCCTCCCCAGCGATGAGCAGTTCTTC
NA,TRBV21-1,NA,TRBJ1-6,CASSKPDRDSPLHF,TGTGCCAGCAGCAAACCCGACAGGGATTCACCCCTCCACTTT
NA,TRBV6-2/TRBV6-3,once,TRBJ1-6,CASSYGLWNSPLHF,TGTGCCAGCAGTTATGGGTTATGGAATTCACCCCTCCACTTT
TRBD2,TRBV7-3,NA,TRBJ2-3,CASSEGLAGGTDTQYF,TGTGCCAGCAGCGAGGGACTAGCGGGGGGAACAGATACGCAGTATTTT
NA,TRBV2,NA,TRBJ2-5,CASTPGRGQETQYF,TGTGCCAGCACCCCCGGCCGGGGACAAGAGACCCAGTACTTC
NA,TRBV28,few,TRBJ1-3,CASSSKTASSGNTIYF,TGTGCCAGCAGTTCGAAGACAGCCAGCTCTGGAAACACCATATATTTT
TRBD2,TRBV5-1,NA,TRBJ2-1,CASSPTSGTKHNEQFF,TGCGCCAGCAGCCCCACATCCGGGACTAAACACAATGAGCAGTTCTTC
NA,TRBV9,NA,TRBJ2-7,CASSVGWANYEQYF,TGTGCCAGCAGCGTAGGGTGGGCGAACTACGAGCAGTACTTC
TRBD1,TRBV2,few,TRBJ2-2,CASRPGQDPTGELFF,TGTGCCAGCAGACCTGGACAGGACCCCACCGGGGAGCTGTTTTTT
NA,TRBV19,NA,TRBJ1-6,CATQDLIYRVNSPLHF,TGTGCCACGCAGGACCTGATCTATCGTGTGAATTCACCCCTCCACTTT
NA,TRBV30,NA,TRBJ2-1,CAWSGGPHNEQFF,TGTGCCTGGAGTGGTGGACCACACAATGAGCAGTTCTTC
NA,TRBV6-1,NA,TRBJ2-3,CASSDYRADTQYF,TGTGCCAGCAGTGATTACAGGGCAGATACGCAGTATTTT
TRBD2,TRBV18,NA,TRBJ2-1,CASSPRGLAGGVHNEQFF,TGTGCCAGCTCACCACGGGGGCTAGCGGGAGGGGTCCACAATGAGCAGTTCTTC
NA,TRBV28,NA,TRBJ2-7,CASVGAEKSYEQYF,TGTGCCAGCGTTGGGGCGGAAAAATCCTACGAGCAGTACTTC
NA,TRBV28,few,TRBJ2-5,CASIMGGGAQGTQYF,TGTGCCAGCATCATGGGTGGGGGGGCGCAAGGGACCCAGTACTTC
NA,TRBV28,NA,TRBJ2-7,CASSTGRLEQYF,TGTGCCAGCAGTACGGGACGTCTCGAGCAGTACTTC
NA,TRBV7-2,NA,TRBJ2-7,CASSASRGPHYEQYF,TGTGCCAGCAGCGCATCTAGGGGACCCCACTACGAGCAGTACTTC
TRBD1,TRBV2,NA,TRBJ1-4,CASSQEGTGNEKLFF,TGTGCCAGCAGCCAAGAGGGGACAGGGAATGAAAAACTGTTTTTT
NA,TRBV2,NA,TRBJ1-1,CASSIGENTEAFF,TGTGCCAGCAGTATCGGGGAGAACACTGAAGCTTTCTTT
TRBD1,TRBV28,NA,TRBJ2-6,CASSFLDRAGANVLTF,TGTGCCAGCAGTTTCCTCGACAGGGCTGGGGCCAACGTCCTGACTTTC
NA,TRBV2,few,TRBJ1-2,CASSEELYGYTF,TGTGCCAGCAGTGAAGAACTTTATGGCTACACCTTC
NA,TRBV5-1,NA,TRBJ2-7,CASSSVRQGRAYEQYF,TGCGCCAGCAGCTCCGTTAGACAGGGGAGGGCCTACGAGCAGTACTTC
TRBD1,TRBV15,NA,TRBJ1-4,CATSSDRGLWEKLFF,TGTGCCACCAGTTCAGACAGGGGCCTATGGGAAAAACTGTTTTTT
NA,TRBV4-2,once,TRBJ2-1,CASSQDWTRATYNEQFF,TGTGCCAGCAGCCAAGATTGGACGCGGGCAACCTACAATGAGCAGTTCTTC
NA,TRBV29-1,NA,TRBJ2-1,CSVDRDSIPNEQFF,TGCAGCGTTGACAGGGACTCCATTCCCAATGAGCAGTTCTTC
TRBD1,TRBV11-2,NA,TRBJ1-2,CASSLDRVYGYTF,TGTGCCAGCAGTCTGGACAGGGTCTATGGCTACACCTTC
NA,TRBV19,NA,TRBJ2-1,CASRRAARGHEQFF,TGTGCCAGTAGGCGGGCCGCCAGGGGTCATGAGCAGTTCTTC
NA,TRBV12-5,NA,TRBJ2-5,CASGRGRQLGETQYF,TGTGCTAGTGGCAGGGGGAGGCAATTGGGGGAGACCCAGTACTTC
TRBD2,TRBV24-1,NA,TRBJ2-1,CATSDGTSGRIGRQFF,TGTGCCACCAGTGATGGGACTAGCGGGAGGATTGGGCGGCAGTTCTTC
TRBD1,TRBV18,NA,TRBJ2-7,CASSPRDSSYEQYF,TGTGCCAGCTCACCGAGGGACAGCTCCTACGAGCAGTACTTC
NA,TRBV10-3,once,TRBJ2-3,CAIRRLEGTDTQYF,TGTGCCATCAGAAGACTAGAGGGCACAGATACGCAGTATTTT
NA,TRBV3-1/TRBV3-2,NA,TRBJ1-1,CASSRSNTEAFF,TGTGCCAGTTCCCGGTCCAACACTGAAGCTTTCTTT
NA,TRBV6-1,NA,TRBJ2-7,CASSEAGHFYEQYF,TGTGCCAGCAGTGAAGCGGGGCACTTCTACGAGCAGTACTTC
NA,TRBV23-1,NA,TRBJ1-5,CASGSPEGGLSNQPQHF,TGCGCCAGCGGATCTCCAGAAGGGGGGTTGAGCAATCAGCCCCAGCATTTT
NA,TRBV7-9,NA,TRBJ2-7,CASSPDYEQYF,TGTGCCAGCAGCCCCGACTACGAGCAGTACTTC
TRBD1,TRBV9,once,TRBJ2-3,CASSVGRGQGTQYF,TGTGCCAGCAGCGTCGGTAGGGGGCAGGGTACGCAGTATTTT
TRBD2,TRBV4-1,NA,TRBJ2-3,CASSTQPGLATHTQYF,TGCGCCAGCAGCACCCAACCGGGACTAGCGACCCATACGCAGTATTTT
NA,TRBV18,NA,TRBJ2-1,CASSLGGANEQFF,TGTGCCAGCTCACTAGGCGGGGCGAATGAGCAGTTCTTC
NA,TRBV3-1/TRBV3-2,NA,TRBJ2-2,CASSQAGVPGELFF,TGTGCCAGCAGCCAGGCTGGGGTCCCCGGGGAGCTGTTTTTT
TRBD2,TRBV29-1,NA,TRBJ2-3,CSVAGTSGGPTDTQYF,TGCAGCGTTGCGGGGACTAGCGGAGGTCCCACAGATACGCAGTATTTT
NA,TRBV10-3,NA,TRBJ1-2,CAISVRDSYGGYTF,TGTGCCATCAGTGTTCGAGACAGCTATGGGGGCTACACCTTC
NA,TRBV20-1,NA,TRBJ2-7,CSAGTYEQYF,TGCAGTGCGGGGACCTACGAGCAGTACTTC
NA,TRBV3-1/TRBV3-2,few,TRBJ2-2,CASSQGGGLLFF,TGTGCCAGCAGCCAGGGAGGGGGGTTGCTGTTTTTT
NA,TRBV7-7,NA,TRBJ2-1,CASSLGGAGNSYNEQFF,TGTGCCAGCAGCTTAGGGGGAGCGGGCAACTCCTACAATGAGCAGTTCTTC
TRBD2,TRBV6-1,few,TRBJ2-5,CASSELAASGSETQYF,TGTGCCAGCAGTGAACTGGCGGCTAGCGGGAGTGAGACCCAGTACTTC
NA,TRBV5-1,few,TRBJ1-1,CASTLVTGANTEAFF,TGCGCCAGCACCCTGGTTACCGGGGCGAACACTGAAGCTTTCTTT
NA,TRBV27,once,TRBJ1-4,CASSFTGPVRNEKLFF,TGTGCCAGCAGTTTCACGGGACCGGTTCGGAATGAAAAACTGTTTTTT
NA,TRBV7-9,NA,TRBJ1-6,CASSLNRNSPLHF,TGTGCCAGCAGCTTAAACAGGAATTCACCCCTCCACTTT
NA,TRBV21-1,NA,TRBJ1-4,CASSKAGTDNEKLFF,TGTGCCAGCAGCAAAGCCGGGACGGATAATGAAAAACTGTTTTTT
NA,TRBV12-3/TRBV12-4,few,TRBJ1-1,CASSFPGEAFF,TGTGCCAGCAGTTTTCCAGGCGAAGCTTTCTTT
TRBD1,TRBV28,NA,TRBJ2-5,CASSLVGTGGIVTQYF,TGTGCCAGCAGTTTAGTCGGTACAGGGGGGATTGTGACCCAGTACTTC
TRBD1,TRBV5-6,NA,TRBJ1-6,CASSRGQGKAPLHF,TGTGCCAGCAGCCGGGGACAGGGAAAGGCACCCCTCCACTTT
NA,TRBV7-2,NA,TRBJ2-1,CASSLRRVSYNEQFF,TGTGCCAGCAGCTTAAGACGGGTCTCCTACAATGAGCAGTTCTTC